These 24 T cell receptor beta chains were all obtained from the same sample, sequenced in a study of a mutant IDH1 vaccine in newly diagnosed glioma. These TCRs are of unknown antigen specificity. Sequencing was performed with immunoSEQ multiplex PCR; in TCRdb, only in-frame clones are kept and a portion is missing. The profile covers about 60,000 clones, with 85% to 90% appearing a single time and 1.6% taken by the ten largest. Time point: week 35, safety follow-up. All doses held 300 ug of mutant IDH1 20-mer peptide, with topical imiquimod. Source: PBMCs, taken from a glioma patient whose treatment included an IDH1 peptide vaccine. All receptors come from a man aged 35-49 years with glioma.

There are a few counts of this clone. The chain recombines TRBV2 with TRBJ2-7; D unclear. The CDR3 runs to 11 residues. The germline V gene encodes CDR1 SNHLY and CDR2 FYNNEI. V was trimmed by 6 bases and J by 5 bases, leaving 8 bases between them. The CDR3 is CASRFSNEQYF. The CDR3 DNA is TGTGCCAGCAGGTTTTCTAACGAGCAGTACTTC.

A few counts support this clone. The chain combines TRBV6-5 with TRBJ1-5; tentatively, D is TRBD1 (5 bases). Germline loops: CDR1 MNHEY, CDR2 SVGAGI. The CDR3 is made up of 13 amino acids. V lost 5 bases and J lost 4, with 9 bases in between. The DNA of the CDR3 is TGTGCCAGCAGTGGGGCATTTAATCAGCCCCAGCATTTT. This codes for CASSGAFNQPQHF.

The rearrangement joins TRBV15 to TRBJ2-7; the D gene could be TRBD1 or TRBD2 (6 bases each). CDR1 is LNHNV, CDR2 YYDKDF, per germline (reference sequence). With 0 bases removed from V and 4 bases from J, the gap between germline ends came to 10 bases. The CDR3 loop spans 14 amino acids. The CDR3 nucleotides are TGTGCCACCAGCAGAGAGGGGGGCGGGTACGAGCAGTACTTC. Translated, it gives CATSREGGGYEQYF.

The J gene is TRBJ2-5, the V gene TRBV10-3; D may be TRBD2 (5 bases). Germline V CDR1 and CDR2: ENHRY, SYGVKD. The V and J ends lost 1 base and 7 bases respectively, with 16 bases between them. This CDR3 is built from 15 residues. The chain's CDR3 is CAISEFTERRRTQYF. The CDR3 region has the DNA TGTGCCATCAGTGAGTTTACCGAGCGGAGAAGGACCCAGTACTTC.

This clone is a singleton in its sample. The J gene is TRBJ1-1, the V gene TRBV7-9, with D hard to call. With 4 bases removed from V and 1 base from J, the gap between germline ends came to 10 bases. The germline gives CDR1 SEHNR, CDR2 FQNEAQ (reference sequence). The CDR3 extends over 14 amino acids. CDR3 residues: CASSYLTANTEAFF. For the CDR3, the DNA is TGTGCCAGCAGCTATTTGACGGCGAACACTGAAGCTTTCTTT.

The V gene is TRBV7-2, the J gene TRBJ2-7; 7 nucleotides line up with TRBD1. Germline V CDR1 and CDR2: SGHTA, FQGNSA. The CDR3 is made up of 13 amino acids. V lost 4 bases and J lost 5; bases outside the gene matches: 5. The CDR3 spells CASSSDRPHEQYF. DNA for the CDR3: TGTGCCAGCAGCTCGGACAGGCCTCACGAGCAGTACTTC.

The rearrangement uses TRBV6-5 and TRBJ1-2, with 8 bases matching TRBD1. This CDR3 comprises 15 residues. J gave up 2 bases and V 2 bases, and 4 bases lay outside the gene matches. Germline CDR1 is MNHEY and CDR2 is SVGAGI. The CDR3 here is CASSYRDRGNYGYTF. In nucleotides, the CDR3 is TGTGCCAGCAGTTACCGAGACAGGGGCAACTATGGCTACACCTTC.

V usage is TRBV2 and J usage is TRBJ2-7; D is tentatively TRBD1 or TRBD2 (5 bases each). Trimming cost V 7 bases and J 6 bases, with 16 bases left between them. The CDR3 is 13 amino acids. The germline V gene has CDR1 SNHLY and CDR2 FYNNEI. The CDR3 reads CASMDSRAGEQYF. CDR3 coding DNA: TGTGCCAGCATGGATTCCAGGGCGGGCGAGCAGTACTTC. Together with reference TRBV2 and TRBJ2-7, the CDR3 gives the full variable domain: EPEVTQTPSHQVTQMGQEVILRCVPISNHLYFYWYRQILGQKVEFLVSFYNNEISEKSEIFDDQFSVERPDGSNFTLKIRSTKLEDSAMYFCASMDSRAGEQYFGPGTRLTVT.

The V and J genes are TRBV7-9 and TRBJ2-7; D remains unclear. Trimming took 2 bases from V and 4 from J, leaving 9 bases between them. CDR3 length: 13 amino acids. Germline V CDR1 and CDR2: SEHNR, FQNEAQ (reference sequence). In DNA form, the CDR3 reads TGTGCCAGCAGCTTACGGACCCAGTACGAGCAGTACTTC. Residues: CASSLRTQYEQYF.

V and J are TRBV7-2 and TRBJ2-3, with TRBD2 matching over 11 bases. Trimming at V came to 1 base and at J to 0 bases, leaving 0 bases not matched to a gene. Germline assignment: CDR1 SGHTA and CDR2 FQGNSA. This CDR3 region has 16 residues. DNA for the CDR3: TGTGCCAGCAGCTTAGGGACTAGCGGGAGCACAGATACGCAGTATTTT. Translated, it gives CASSLGTSGSTDTQYF. Looking up the rest from reference TRBV7-2 and TRBJ2-3 gives the full variable domain: GAGVSQSPSNKVTEKGKDVELRCDPISGHTALYWYRQSLGQGLEFLIYFQGNSAPDKSGLPSDRFSAERTGGSVSTLTIQRTQQEDSAVYLCASSLGTSGSTDTQYFGPGTRLTVL.

The V call is TRBV27, the J call TRBJ1-5; the D is unclear. This CDR3 contains 14 residues. The V end was cut by 9 bases, the J end by 2 bases, with 14 bases between. CDR1 and CDR2 from the germline V gene are MNHEY and SMNVEV (reference sequence). The CDR3 DNA is TGTGCCAGTAGAATGGGCGGAGGCAATCAGCCCCAGCATTTT. Protein: CASRMGGGNQPQHF.

This clone is medium-sized. The chain carries TRBV6-6 and TRBJ1-1, with 7 bases that match TRBD1. The CDR3 loop spans 13 amino acids. Germline V gene sequence: CDR1 MNHNY, CDR2 SVGAGI (reference sequence). J was trimmed by 4 bases and V by 6 bases; bases with no gene match: 5. The CDR3 DNA reads as TGTGCCAGCAGAAACAACAGGGGCACTGAAGCTTTCTTT. This encodes CASRNNRGTEAFF.

This clone occurred once. This chain links TRBV5-1 with TRBJ2-2; D may be TRBD2 (6 bases). The CDR3 contains 16 residues. CDR1 is SGHRS, CDR2 YFSETQ, per germline. V shed 0 bases and J shed 5 bases, with 14 bases lying between them. The CDR3 region is CASSLVSGSGTGELFF. The CDR3 DNA sequence: TGCGCCAGCAGCTTGGTTTCCGGGAGTGGGACCGGGGAGCTGTTTTTT.

V and J are TRBV5-4 and TRBJ1-4, with TRBD1 identical over 7 bases. From germline, CDR1 is SGHNT and CDR2 YYREEE (reference sequence). CDR3 length: 13 residues. V gave up 4 bases and J gave up 8 bases; unmatched junction bases: 5. The CDR3 bases are TGTGCCAGCAGCCCGGACAGGACCGAAAAACTGTTTTTT. Translation gives CASSPDRTEKLFF.

The CDR3 nucleotides read TGTGCCAGCAGCGTCTCTCCAGGGGGCGCAGGGTACGAGCAGTACTTC. It codes for CASSVSPGGAGYEQYF. The rearrangement joins TRBV9 to TRBJ2-7; 8 bases map to TRBD1. The V gene's germline CDR1 is SGDLS and CDR2 YYNGEE. V trimming: 2 bases; J trimming: 4 bases; junction bases outside the gene matches: 11. The CDR3 is 16 residues long.

The chain employs TRBV5-8 and TRBJ2-5; no firm D call. In germline, CDR1 is SGHTS, CDR2 YDEGEE. The CDR3 is 15 residues long. Trimming took off 1 base at V and 5 bases at J, with 15 bases between the two ends. CDR3 amino acids: CASSLILAKGETQYF. The CDR3 nucleotides are TGTGCCAGCAGCTTGATACTGGCCAAAGGGGAGACCCAGTACTTC. Full variable domain (missing parts from reference TRBV5-8 and TRBJ2-5): EAGVTQSPTHLIKTRGQQATLRCSPISGHTSVYWYQQALGLGLQFLLWYDEGEERNRGNFPPRFSGRQFPNYSSELNVNALELEDSALYLCASSLILAKGETQYFGPGTRLLVL.

The rearrangement uses TRBV10-3 and TRBJ2-7; a possible D gene is TRBD1 (5 bases). Trimming stripped 0 bases from V and 3 bases from J, with 12 bases between. Germline CDR1 and CDR2: ENHRY and SYGVKD. The CDR3 has 15 residues. CDR3: CAISESGASYYEQYF. The DNA of the CDR3 is TGTGCCATCAGTGAGTCAGGGGCCAGCTACTACGAGCAGTACTTC.

The chain employs TRBV6-1 and TRBJ2-7; no definite D call. The V gene's germline CDR1 is MNHNS and CDR2 SASEGT. V lost 5 bases and J lost 0, with 5 bases in between. This CDR3 region has 12 residues. DNA of the CDR3: TGTGCCAGCAGTCTCATCTCCTACGAGCAGTACTTC. Residues: CASSLISYEQYF.

This chain's CDR3 is CASSFTTSNEQFF. The DNA for the CDR3 is TGTGCCAGCAGTTTCACGACTAGCAATGAGCAGTTCTTC. The genes are TRBV6-5 and TRBJ2-1, with D possibly matching TRBD2 (6 bases). This CDR3 contains 13 residues. Looked up from germline, CDR1 is MNHEY and CDR2 is SVGAGI. Trimming cost V 4 bases and J 6 bases, with 10 bases left between them.

The chain has TRBV19 and TRBJ2-3; D is perhaps TRBD1 (6 bases). CDR1 is LNHDA and CDR2 is SQIVND in the germline V gene (reference sequence). This CDR3 is built from 17 residues. V was clipped by 6 bases and J by 6 bases, with 25 bases between them. In DNA form, the CDR3 reads TGTGCCAGTAGCGTACAGGGAATCGCGTCTGCGGGTGATACGCAGTATTTT. Amino acid sequence: CASSVQGIASAGDTQYF.

The V and J genes are TRBV9 and TRBJ2-2; TRBD1 might be the D (6 bases). This CDR3 has 16 amino acids. With 4 bases removed from V and 3 bases from J, the gap between germline ends came to 16 bases. Germline V gene sequence: CDR1 SGDLS, CDR2 YYNGEE. The CDR3 DNA sequence: TGTGCCAGCAGCACCAGGGGTTTAACGGACACCGGGGAGCTGTTTTTT. Residues: CASSTRGLTDTGELFF. The entire variable domain, with the rest obtained from reference TRBV9 and TRBJ2-2, is as follows: DSGVTQTPKHLITATGQRVTLRCSPRSGDLSVYWYQQSLDQGLQFLIQYYNGEERAKGNILERFSAQQFPDLHSELNLSSLELGDSALYFCASSTRGLTDTGELFFGEGSRLTVL.

This rearrangement joins TRBV6-6 to TRBJ1-1; the D is unclear. V lost 6 bases and J 5 bases, leaving 13 bases between the germline ends. This CDR3 comprises 13 residues. The germline CDR1 and CDR2 sequences are MNHNY and SVGAGI (reference sequence). The CDR3 spells CASRSPFGTEAFF. In DNA, the CDR3 is TGTGCCAGCAGAAGTCCATTTGGGACTGAAGCTTTCTTT.

The chain carries TRBV5-1 and TRBJ2-5; TRBD1 agrees at 9 bases. V shed 3 bases and J 5 bases; nucleotides not matched to a gene: 5. Germline CDR1 and CDR2: SGHRS and YFSETQ. The CDR3 extends over 14 amino acids. For the CDR3, the DNA is TGCGCCAGCAGCTCGGACAGGGGAGGGGAGACCCAGTACTTC. It is translated as CASSSDRGGETQYF.

The gene calls are TRBV7-2 and TRBJ2-3; D not certain. Germline V CDR1 and CDR2: SGHTA, FQGNSA. The V end lost 1 base, the J end lost 0 bases, and 5 bases lay between the germline ends. The CDR3 is 14 amino acids. In DNA form, the CDR3 reads TGTGCCAGCAGCTTAGTCTCTAGCACAGATACGCAGTATTTT. Encoded protein: CASSLVSSTDTQYF. Variable domain in full (rest from reference TRBV7-2 and TRBJ2-3): GAGVSQSPSNKVTEKGKDVELRCDPISGHTALYWYRQSLGQGLEFLIYFQGNSAPDKSGLPSDRFSAERTGGSVSTLTIQRTQQEDSAVYLCASSLVSSTDTQYFGPGTRLTVL.